This T cell receptor (beta chain) emerged from a study of memory CD4+ T cells and cytomegalovirus serostatus. About the research overall: Donors were healthy Belgian adults, 10 or so CMV seropositive and about two dozen seronegative.

As regards this clone: Its antigen is unidentified.

Whole-study results and caveats: About two fifths of the roughly 150 known CMV-associated TCRbeta sequences appeared in CD4+ memory.

The CDR3 has 14 amino acids. Germline values: CDR1 MNHNY, CDR2 SVGAGI (reference sequence). V trimming: 5 bases; J trimming: 2 bases; junction bases outside the gene matches: 4. The method was immunoSEQ multiplex PCR; TCRdb's version includes in-frame clones alone and lacks a portion of them. The data contain 75,000 to 90,000 clones, more than 70% of them singletons. The sort gate was single viable CD3+CD4+CD8-CD45RO+ cells for memory CD4+ T cells. The V gene is TRBV6-6, the J gene TRBJ2-7, with 9 bases matching TRBD1. The sequence was obtained from an adult in good health and CMV-seronegative. The sample consisted of memory CD4+ T cells from blood. The DNA of the CDR3 is TGTGCCAGCAGTACGGGACAGGGTACCTACGAGCAGTACTTC. Translation: CASSTGQGTYEQYF.